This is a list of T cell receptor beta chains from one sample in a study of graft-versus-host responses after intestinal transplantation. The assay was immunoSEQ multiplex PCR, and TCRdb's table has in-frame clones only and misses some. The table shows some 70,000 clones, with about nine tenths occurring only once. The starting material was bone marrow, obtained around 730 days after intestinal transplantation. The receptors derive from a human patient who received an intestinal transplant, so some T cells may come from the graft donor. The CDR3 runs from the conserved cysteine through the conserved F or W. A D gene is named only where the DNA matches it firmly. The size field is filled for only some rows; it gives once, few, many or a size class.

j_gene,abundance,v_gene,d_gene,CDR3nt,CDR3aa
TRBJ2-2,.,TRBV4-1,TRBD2,TGCGCCAGCAGCCCGTCCCGTTTTCCTAGCGGGAGAGGAACCGGGGAGCTGTTTTTT,CASSPSRFPSGRGTGELFF
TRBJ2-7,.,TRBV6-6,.,TGTGCCAGCAGGGGCGATATCGGAGCCTCCTACGAGCAGTACTTC,CASRGDIGASYEQYF
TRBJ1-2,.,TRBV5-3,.,TGTGCCAGAAGCTTGGCCCACAGACGAAACTATGGCTACACCTTC,CARSLAHRRNYGYTF
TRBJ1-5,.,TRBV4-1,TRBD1,TGCGCCAGCAGCCAAGAGGACAGGGTTGGACAGCCCCAGCATTTT,CASSQEDRVGQPQHF
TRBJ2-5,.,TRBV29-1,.,TGCAGCGGGGACACCGGGACATCACAAGAGACCCAGTACTTC,CSGDTGTSQETQYF
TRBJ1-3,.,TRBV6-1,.,TGTGCCAGCAGTGAGCGGACAGTACCAAACACCATATATTTT,CASSERTVPNTIYF
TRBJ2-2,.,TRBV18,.,TGTGCCAGCTCACCACGTAGAACTAACACCGGGGAGCTGTTTTTT,CASSPRRTNTGELFF
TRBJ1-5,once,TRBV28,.,TGTGCCAGCAGTTTGCAGTATCAGCCCCAGCATTTT,CASSLQYQPQHF
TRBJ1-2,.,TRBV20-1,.,TGCAGTGCTACGGTTCCCTACACCTTC,CSATVPYTF
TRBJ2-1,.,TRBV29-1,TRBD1,TGCAGCGTCGGCGGGACAGGAGGCTCCTACAATGAGCAGTTCTTC,CSVGGTGGSYNEQFF
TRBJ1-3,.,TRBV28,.,TGTGCCAGCAGTCCAGTCTACTCTGGAAACACCATATATTTT,CASSPVYSGNTIYF
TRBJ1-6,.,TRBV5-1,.,TGCGCCAGCAGCCTAGGGGGAGGTTCACCCCTCCACTTT,CASSLGGGSPLHF
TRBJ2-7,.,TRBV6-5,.,TGTGCCAGCAGTGGGTCTGGATACGAGCAGTACTTC,CASSGSGYEQYF
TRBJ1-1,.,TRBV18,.,TGTGCCAGCTCGACTTTGAACACTGAAGCTTTCTTT,CASSTLNTEAFF
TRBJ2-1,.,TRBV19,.,TGTGCCAGTAGTATCTTGGAGAATGAGCAGTTCTTC,CASSILENEQFF
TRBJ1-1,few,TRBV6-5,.,TGTGCCAGCAGTTACGGGCAGGGTGGAACTGAAGCTTTCTTT,CASSYGQGGTEAFF
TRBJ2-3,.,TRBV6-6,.,TGTGCCAGCAGTTACGGTCCAGATACGCAGTATTTT,CASSYGPDTQYF
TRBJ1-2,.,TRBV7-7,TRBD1,TGTGCCAGCAGCGGGACAGGGGTTGGCTACACCTTC,CASSGTGVGYTF
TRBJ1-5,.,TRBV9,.,TGTGCCAGCAGCGTAGTGGGGGGTTCGGACAATCAGCCCCAGCATTTT,CASSVVGGSDNQPQHF
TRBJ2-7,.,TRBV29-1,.,TGCAGCGTTGAAGGAAGTTCCTACGAGCAGTACTTC,CSVEGSSYEQYF
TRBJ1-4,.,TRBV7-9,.,TGTGCCAGCAGCAATGCGGGCGCGGGGATGGATGAAAAACTGTTTTTT,CASSNAGAGMDEKLFF
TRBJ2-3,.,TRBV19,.,TGTGCCAGTAAGAATAAGGCCTTGGACTCAGGCACAGATACGCAGTATTTT,CASKNKALDSGTDTQYF
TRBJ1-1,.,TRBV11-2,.,TGTGCCAGCAGCTTAGGCCTGAACACTGAAGCTTTCTTT,CASSLGLNTEAFF
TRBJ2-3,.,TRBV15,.,TGTGCCACCAGCAGACCCCAGGCAGATACGCAGTATTTT,CATSRPQADTQYF
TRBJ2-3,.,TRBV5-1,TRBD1,TGCGCCAGCAGCTTGGGGGACAGGGCAGATACGCAGTATTTT,CASSLGDRADTQYF
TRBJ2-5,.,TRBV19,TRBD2,TGTGCCAGTAGTCCCGGGGGAGGGGCTGAACAAGAGACCCAGTACTTC,CASSPGGGAEQETQYF
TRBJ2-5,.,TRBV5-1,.,TGCGCCAGCAGCCAACTAGGGGGGATCCAAGAGACCCAGTACTTC,CASSQLGGIQETQYF
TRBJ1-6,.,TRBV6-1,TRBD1,TGTGCCGGCAGCGAAGGGACAGGGGGCAATTCACCCCTCCACTTT,CAGSEGTGGNSPLHF
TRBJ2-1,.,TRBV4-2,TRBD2,TGTGCCAGCAGCCCCTCCCGGACTAGCGGGAAGGAGCAGTTCTTC,CASSPSRTSGKEQFF
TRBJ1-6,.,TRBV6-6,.,TGTGCCAGCACTACCGGGGGGCAAGGGAATTCACCCCTCCACTTT,CASTTGGQGNSPLHF
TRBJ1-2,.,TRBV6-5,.,TGTGCCAGCAGTTACCCGGCAGTTACCCCTCGCTACACCTTC,CASSYPAVTPRYTF
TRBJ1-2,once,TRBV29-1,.,TGCAGCGCCTCCAGGGGTTTGGTTGGCACCTACACCTTC,CSASRGLVGTYTF
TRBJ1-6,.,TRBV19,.,TGTGCCACCGCCGGGTACTATAATTCACCCCTCCACTTT,CATAGYYNSPLHF
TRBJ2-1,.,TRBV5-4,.,TGTGCCAGCAGCTTGGGTATAAGGAATGAGCAGTTCTTC,CASSLGIRNEQFF
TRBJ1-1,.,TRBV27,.,TGTGCCAGCAGTTTGGCGATTGGACAGTTGAACACTGAAGCTTTCTTT,CASSLAIGQLNTEAFF
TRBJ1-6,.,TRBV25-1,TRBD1,TGTGCCAGCAGCGACAGGGTTTCCTATAATTCACCCCTCCACTTT,CASSDRVSYNSPLHF
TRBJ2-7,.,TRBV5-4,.,TGTGCCAGCAGCTCGGACTATAAGCAGTACTTC,CASSSDYKQYF
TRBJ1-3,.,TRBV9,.,TGTGCCAGCAGCCTAAGTATCCCAGGGGCAGCAGGAAACACCATATATTTT,CASSLSIPGAAGNTIYF
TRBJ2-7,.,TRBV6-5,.,TGTGCCAGCAGCACCTGGGGAGCAGAGGGGGAGCAGTACTTC,CASSTWGAEGEQYF
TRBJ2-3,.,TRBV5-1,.,TGCGCCAGCAGCTCGCACGTGGGCGGCACAGATACGCAGTATTTT,CASSSHVGGTDTQYF
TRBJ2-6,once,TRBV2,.,TGTGCCAGCAGTCCTCTCTCTGGGGCCAACGTCCTGACTTTC,CASSPLSGANVLTF
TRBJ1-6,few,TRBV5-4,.,TGTGCCAGCAGCTTGGGGACATTGGGCTCACCCCTCCACTTT,CASSLGTLGSPLHF
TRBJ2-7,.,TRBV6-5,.,TGTGCCAGCAGTCCACGGATCTCCTACGAGCAGTACTTC,CASSPRISYEQYF
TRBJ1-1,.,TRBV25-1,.,TGTGCCAGCAGTGAATCTGAGGATAACACTGAAGCTTTCTTT,CASSESEDNTEAFF
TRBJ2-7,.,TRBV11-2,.,TGTGCCAGCAGAAGACGGCGGGGACTTTCCTACGAGCAGTACTTC,CASRRRRGLSYEQYF
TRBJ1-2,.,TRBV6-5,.,TGTGCCAGCACCACAGTCCCAGACTATTATGGCTACACCTTC,CASTTVPDYYGYTF
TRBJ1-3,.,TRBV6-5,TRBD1,TGTGCCAGCAGTTACCGGGACAGGGGGAGTAACACCATATATTTT,CASSYRDRGSNTIYF